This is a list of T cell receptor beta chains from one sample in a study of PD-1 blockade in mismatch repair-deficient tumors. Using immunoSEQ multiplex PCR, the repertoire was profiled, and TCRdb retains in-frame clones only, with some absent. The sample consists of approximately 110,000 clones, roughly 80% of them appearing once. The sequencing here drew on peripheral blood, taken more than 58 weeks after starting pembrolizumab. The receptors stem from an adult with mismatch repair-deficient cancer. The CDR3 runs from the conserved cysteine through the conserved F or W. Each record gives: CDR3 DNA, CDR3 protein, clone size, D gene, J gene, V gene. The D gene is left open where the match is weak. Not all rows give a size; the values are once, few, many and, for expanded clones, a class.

DNA: TGTGCCAGCAGTACCCGACAGGGGCATTATGGCTACACCTTC
CDR3: CASSTRQGHYGYTF
size: -
D: TRBD1
J: TRBJ1-2
V: TRBV6-1

DNA: TGTGCCTGGAGTTCCGGGACGGTGCGGACCTTC
CDR3: CAWSSGTVRTF
size: -
D: -
J: TRBJ1-2
V: TRBV30

DNA: TGTGCCAGCAGTTCGAGACTAGCGGGAGGCGGTGGCGGGGAGCTGTTTTTT
CDR3: CASSSRLAGGGGGELFF
size: -
D: TRBD2
J: TRBJ2-2
V: TRBV27

DNA: TGCAGCGTTGGAATGTCTCGGGATGGCTACACCTTC
CDR3: CSVGMSRDGYTF
size: -
D: -
J: TRBJ1-2
V: TRBV29-1

DNA: TGTGCCAGTAGTTCCTTGGGGGCAGGGGGTCCTTATGGGACTGAAGCTTTCTTT
CDR3: CASSSLGAGGPYGTEAFF
size: -
D: TRBD1
J: TRBJ1-1
V: TRBV19

DNA: TGTGCCAGCAGCGTAGAGGACGGAGTATTTGCCAGGGGTCAAGAGACCCAGTACTTC
CDR3: CASSVEDGVFARGQETQYF
size: -
D: -
J: TRBJ2-5
V: TRBV9

DNA: TGTGCCAGTAGTCGGGGAGGACTAGCGGGGAAATACGAGCAGTACTTC
CDR3: CASSRGGLAGKYEQYF
size: -
D: TRBD2
J: TRBJ2-7
V: TRBV19

DNA: TGTGCCAGCAGCCCTGAGAGTGGGCGGACTGAAGCTTTCTTT
CDR3: CASSPESGRTEAFF
size: -
D: -
J: TRBJ1-1
V: TRBV2

DNA: TGTGCCATCAGTCAGGGCTTCTCCTACGAGCAGTACTTC
CDR3: CAISQGFSYEQYF
size: -
D: -
J: TRBJ2-7
V: TRBV10-3

DNA: TGTGCCAGCAGCTTCGGGACTAGCGGGTACGAGCAGTACTTC
CDR3: CASSFGTSGYEQYF
size: -
D: TRBD2
J: TRBJ2-7
V: TRBV7-9

DNA: TGTGCCAGCAGTGCTAAGAGCGAAAATGAGCAGTTCTTC
CDR3: CASSAKSENEQFF
size: -
D: -
J: TRBJ2-1
V: TRBV6-4

DNA: TGTGCCTGGAGTTACGGCGGGAGGTTGGACAATGAGCAGTTCTTC
CDR3: CAWSYGGRLDNEQFF
size: -
D: TRBD2
J: TRBJ2-1
V: TRBV30

DNA: TGTGCCATATCCCCGGGACAGGGCCACCAAGAGACCCAGTACTTC
CDR3: CAISPGQGHQETQYF
size: few
D: TRBD1
J: TRBJ2-5
V: TRBV10-3

DNA: TGTGCCAGCAGTTACCCAGGACAGGGGATCGACGAGCAGTACTTC
CDR3: CASSYPGQGIDEQYF
size: -
D: TRBD1
J: TRBJ2-7
V: TRBV6-5

DNA: TGTGCCAGCAGCTTCACAGATACGCAGTATTTT
CDR3: CASSFTDTQYF
size: -
D: -
J: TRBJ2-3
V: TRBV5-4

DNA: TGTGCCAGCATGGGGTGGAGGAACACTGAAGCTTTCTTT
CDR3: CASMGWRNTEAFF
size: few
D: -
J: TRBJ1-1
V: TRBV6-1

DNA: TGTGCCACCAGCAGAGATAAATCAGATACGCAGTATTTT
CDR3: CATSRDKSDTQYF
size: -
D: -
J: TRBJ2-3
V: TRBV15

DNA: TGTGCCAGCAGCCCCGTAGCGGATAGCTCCTACAATGAGCAGTTCTTC
CDR3: CASSPVADSSYNEQFF
size: -
D: -
J: TRBJ2-1
V: TRBV7-8

DNA: TGCGCCAGCAGTCCAAGACAGGCCCAACACGTCCTGACTTTC
CDR3: CASSPRQAQHVLTF
size: -
D: -
J: TRBJ2-6
V: TRBV23-1

DNA: TGTGCCAGCAGCTTAATCGGGATAGCAGCCACGGGGCAGTACTTC
CDR3: CASSLIGIAATGQYF
size: -
D: -
J: TRBJ2-7
V: TRBV7-2

DNA: TGTGCCAGCAGCCAATCTGGTCCGGTCACCTCCTACAATGAGCAGTTCTTC
CDR3: CASSQSGPVTSYNEQFF
size: -
D: -
J: TRBJ2-1
V: TRBV16

DNA: TGCGCCAGCAGCTTGGCGGTCCAGCGGACGCAGTATTTT
CDR3: CASSLAVQRTQYF
size: -
D: -
J: TRBJ2-3
V: TRBV5-1

DNA: TGTGCCTGGAGTGTAATAGGGAACAATGAGCAGTTCTTC
CDR3: CAWSVIGNNEQFF
size: -
D: -
J: TRBJ2-1
V: TRBV30

DNA: TGCGCCAGCAGCTTAGTAGCGGGATCGGGAGAGACCCAGTACTTC
CDR3: CASSLVAGSGETQYF
size: -
D: TRBD2
J: TRBJ2-5
V: TRBV5-1

DNA: TGTGCCAGCACCGGGACAGGGGGCTTTGGCTACACCTTC
CDR3: CASTGTGGFGYTF
size: few
D: TRBD1
J: TRBJ1-2
V: TRBV6-1

DNA: TGTGCCAGCAGCTTAGCCCGAGGAGGGCCCGAAAAACTGTTTTTT
CDR3: CASSLARGGPEKLFF
size: -
D: -
J: TRBJ1-4
V: TRBV7-9

DNA: TGTGCCAGCAGTGCAACTAGCGGGATAAACAATGAGCAGTTCTTC
CDR3: CASSATSGINNEQFF
size: -
D: TRBD2
J: TRBJ2-1
V: TRBV7-3

DNA: TGTGCCAGCAGCTTGGAGGGGGCCGGGGAGCTGTTTTTT
CDR3: CASSLEGAGELFF
size: -
D: -
J: TRBJ2-2
V: TRBV5-8

DNA: TGTGCCAGTAGCAGGGACAGGGGGAATGGTTTGAGCAATCAGCCCCAGCATTTT
CDR3: CASSRDRGNGLSNQPQHF
size: -
D: TRBD1
J: TRBJ1-5
V: TRBV19

DNA: TGTGCCAGTAGTACGGGCCCCGGGTCGTACGAGCAGTACTTC
CDR3: CASSTGPGSYEQYF
size: -
D: -
J: TRBJ2-7
V: TRBV19

DNA: TGCGCCAGCAGCTTGTTAACTTATAATGAAAAACTGTTTTTT
CDR3: CASSLLTYNEKLFF
size: few
D: -
J: TRBJ1-4
V: TRBV5-1

DNA: TGCGCCAGCAGCTTGGTGTCTAGCGGGAGCGATGAGCAGTTCTTC
CDR3: CASSLVSSGSDEQFF
size: once
D: TRBD2
J: TRBJ2-1
V: TRBV5-1

DNA: TGTGCCAGTAGTAAAATGGGGCAGATAGATACGCAGTATTTT
CDR3: CASSKMGQIDTQYF
size: -
D: -
J: TRBJ2-3
V: TRBV19

DNA: TGCGCCAGCAGCTTGGGGACAGGGAATCAGCCCCAGCATTTT
CDR3: CASSLGTGNQPQHF
size: -
D: TRBD1
J: TRBJ1-5
V: TRBV5-1

DNA: TGTGCCAGTAGTATACTAGCGGGAGCCGGGGAGCTGTTTTTT
CDR3: CASSILAGAGELFF
size: -
D: TRBD2
J: TRBJ2-2
V: TRBV19

DNA: TGTGCCAGTAGTACCTCGGTCAGTACTAACTATGGCTACACCTTC
CDR3: CASSTSVSTNYGYTF
size: once
D: -
J: TRBJ1-2
V: TRBV19

DNA: TGTGCCAGCAGCGCCCGACTAGCGGGAATCTACGAGCAGTACTTC
CDR3: CASSARLAGIYEQYF
size: -
D: TRBD2
J: TRBJ2-7
V: TRBV11-3

DNA: TGCGCCAGCAGTGAGTCTGGGAAGAACACCGGGGAGCTGTTTTTT
CDR3: CASSESGKNTGELFF
size: -
D: -
J: TRBJ2-2
V: TRBV10-1

DNA: TGTGCCAGCAGTGAAGGTCGAGCAGATACGCAGTATTTT
CDR3: CASSEGRADTQYF
size: once
D: -
J: TRBJ2-3
V: TRBV6-4

DNA: TGTGCCAGCAGCACACAGGACAGCTCCCTCTACGAGCAGTACTTC
CDR3: CASSTQDSSLYEQYF
size: -
D: -
J: TRBJ2-7
V: TRBV21-1

DNA: TGTGCCAGCAGCTTGGCCAGGAGGGGAACCGGGGAGCTGTTTTTT
CDR3: CASSLARRGTGELFF
size: once
D: -
J: TRBJ2-2
V: TRBV7-9